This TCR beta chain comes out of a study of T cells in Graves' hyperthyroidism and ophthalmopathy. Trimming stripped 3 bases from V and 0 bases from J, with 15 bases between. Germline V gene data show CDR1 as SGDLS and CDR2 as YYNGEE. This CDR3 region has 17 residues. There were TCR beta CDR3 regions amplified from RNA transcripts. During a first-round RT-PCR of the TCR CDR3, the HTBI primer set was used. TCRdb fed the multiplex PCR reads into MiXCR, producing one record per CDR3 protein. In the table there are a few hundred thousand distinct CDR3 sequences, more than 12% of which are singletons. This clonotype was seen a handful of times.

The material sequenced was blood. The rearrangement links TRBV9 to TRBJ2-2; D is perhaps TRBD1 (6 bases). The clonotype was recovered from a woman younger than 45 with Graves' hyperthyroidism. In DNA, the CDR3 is TGTGCCAGCAGCGCCCGGGTTGACAGGACGAACACCGGGGAGCTGTTTTTT. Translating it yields CASSARVDRTNTGELFF.